The rows below give T cell receptor beta chains drawn from one sample of a study of OX40 agonist ivuxolimab in advanced cancers. Generated by immunoSEQ multiplex PCR, the TCRdb table keeps only in-frame clones and is missing some. The sample shows approximately 100,000 clones, 90% of them seen only once. This sample comprised CD4+ or CD8+ T cells sorted from blood, obtained in a trial of the OX40 agonist ivuxolimab. These receptors were taken from an adult with an advanced solid tumor such as melanoma, head and neck, liver or kidney cancer. Both conserved end residues are part of each CDR3. D genes are given only for firm matches. Clone size is stated in some rows and not others, as once, few, many or a class when expanded.

j_call,clone_size,v_call,d_call,cdr3_aa,cdr3_nt
TRBJ2-7,.,TRBV11-2,.,CASSLERGFSYEQYF,TGTGCCAGCAGCTTAGAGAGGGGCTTCTCCTACGAGCAGTACTTC
TRBJ2-5,.,TRBV5-4,TRBD1,CASSRRDRIDQETQYF,TGTGCCAGCAGCCGCCGGGACAGGATCGACCAAGAGACCCAGTACTTC
TRBJ2-3,once,TRBV27,TRBD2,CASSLSLRAGNYKTQYF,TGTGCCAGCAGTTTATCGCTGAGAGCGGGGAACTATAAAACGCAGTATTTT
TRBJ1-5,.,TRBV19,.,CASSPGTENQPQHF,TGTGCCAGTAGCCCTGGGACTGAAAATCAGCCCCAGCATTTT
TRBJ1-5,.,TRBV7-2,.,CASSLMGAVSQPQHF,TGTGCCAGCAGCTTAATGGGGGCTGTCAGTCAGCCCCAGCATTTT
TRBJ2-7,.,TRBV5-1,.,CASSLTTVSSYEQYF,TGCGCCAGCAGCCTGACCACGGTGTCCTCCTACGAGCAGTACTTC
TRBJ1-3,.,TRBV11-2,.,CASSAGIRERNTIYF,TGTGCCAGCAGCGCCGGGATTCGTGAAAGAAACACCATATATTTT
TRBJ2-7,.,TRBV7-8,.,CASRQTERGEQYF,TGTGCCAGCAGACAGACCGAACGAGGCGAGCAGTACTTC
TRBJ2-2,.,TRBV19,.,CASSIGIATGELFF,TGTGCCAGTAGTATAGGTATTGCCACCGGGGAGCTGTTTTTT
TRBJ1-1,.,TRBV18,.,CASSPLGANTEAFF,TGTGCCAGCTCACCGCTCGGGGCGAACACTGAAGCTTTCTTT
TRBJ2-3,.,TRBV4-2,TRBD2,CASSQGGAGERDTQYF,TGTGCCAGCAGCCAAGGCGGAGCGGGAGAACGGGATACGCAGTATTTT
TRBJ2-7,once,TRBV11-2,TRBD2,CASSLVAGSSYEQYF,TGTGCCAGCAGCTTAGTAGCGGGGAGCTCCTACGAGCAGTACTTC
TRBJ2-7,.,TRBV6-5,.,CASSFTQGYEQYF,TGTGCCAGCAGTTTTACGCAGGGCTACGAGCAGTACTTC
TRBJ2-7,.,TRBV5-1,.,CASSLGSQIYEQYF,TGCGCCAGCAGCTTGGGAAGCCAAATCTACGAGCAGTACTTC
TRBJ2-3,.,TRBV19,.,CASAIGYLDTQYF,TGTGCCAGTGCGATTGGGTACCTAGATACGCAGTATTTT
TRBJ2-6,.,TRBV28,.,CASRDSGAGANVLTF,TGTGCCAGCAGAGACTCAGGGGCTGGGGCCAACGTCCTGACTTTC
TRBJ2-1,.,TRBV10-2,TRBD2,CASSPGLAGVDEQFF,TGCGCCAGCAGTCCGGGACTAGCGGGAGTCGATGAGCAGTTCTTC
TRBJ1-1,.,TRBV28,.,CASSLGQGGAFF,TGTGCCAGCAGTCTCGGTCAGGGAGGGGCTTTCTTT
TRBJ2-1,.,TRBV27,.,CASSRSGPYNEQFF,TGTGCCAGCAGTCGATCGGGCCCCTACAATGAGCAGTTCTTC
TRBJ2-3,.,TRBV27,TRBD1,CASSSQGAADTQYF,TGTGCCAGCAGTTCCCAGGGGGCAGCAGATACGCAGTATTTT
TRBJ1-3,.,TRBV5-6,.,CASSLGSAGNTIYF,TGTGCCAGCAGCTTGGGGTCAGCCGGAAACACCATATATTTT
TRBJ1-6,.,TRBV28,.,CASSRNWPLHF,TGTGCCAGCAGTCGGAACTGGCCCCTCCACTTT
TRBJ1-4,once,TRBV28,.,CASSPRPNEKLFF,TGTGCCAGCAGTCCACGCCCCAATGAAAAACTGTTTTTT
TRBJ1-5,.,TRBV5-1,.,CASNSGNGALSNQPQHF,TGCGCCAGCAACTCGGGTAATGGGGCATTGAGCAATCAGCCCCAGCATTTT
TRBJ2-1,once,TRBV18,.,CASSPLDSVQLDEQFF,TGTGCCAGCTCACCCCTCGACAGCGTGCAATTAGATGAGCAGTTCTTC
TRBJ2-5,.,TRBV7-2,.,CASSLGTVQETQYF,TGTGCCAGCAGCTTAGGGACTGTCCAAGAGACCCAGTACTTC
TRBJ2-5,few,TRBV4-1,.,CASSYLQGGETQYF,TGCGCCAGCAGCTATTTGCAGGGCGGGGAGACCCAGTACTTC
TRBJ2-7,few,TRBV7-2,.,CASSIGTLSYEQYF,TGTGCCAGCAGCATAGGGACACTCTCCTACGAGCAGTACTTC
TRBJ2-1,once,TRBV7-6,.,CASSLVVRSYNEQFF,TGTGCCAGCAGCTTAGTAGTTAGGTCCTACAATGAGCAGTTCTTC
TRBJ2-3,.,TRBV7-3,TRBD2,CASSWETSGKYDTQYF,TGTGCCAGCAGCTGGGAGACTAGCGGGAAGTATGATACGCAGTATTTT
TRBJ1-4,.,TRBV27,TRBD1,CASSYAGGNEKLFF,TGTGCCAGCAGTTATGCAGGGGGGAATGAAAAACTGTTTTTT
TRBJ1-4,.,TRBV27,.,CASSRGLSNEKLFF,TGTGCCAGCAGTCGGGGTTTGTCTAATGAAAAACTGTTTTTT
TRBJ2-5,.,TRBV10-2,.,CASSDWGSETQYF,TGCGCCAGCAGTGACTGGGGTTCAGAGACCCAGTACTTC
TRBJ1-2,.,TRBV27,.,CASSRDRSYGYTF,TGTGCCAGCAGTCGTGACAGGTCCTATGGCTACACCTTC
TRBJ1-1,.,TRBV6-1,.,CASSSLVGTEAFF,TGTGCCAGCAGTAGTCTCGTCGGCACTGAAGCTTTCTTT
TRBJ2-3,.,TRBV7-8,TRBD2,CASSLTLAASTDTQYF,TGTGCCAGCAGCTTAACGCTAGCGGCTAGCACAGATACGCAGTATTTT
TRBJ2-5,.,TRBV18,.,CASSPGSLETQYF,TGTGCCAGCTCACCAGGGTCGTTGGAGACCCAGTACTTC
TRBJ2-1,.,TRBV7-3,TRBD2,CASSPVGGSSYNEQFF,TGTGCCAGCAGCCCAGTAGGCGGGAGCTCCTACAATGAGCAGTTCTTC
TRBJ2-3,.,TRBV2,TRBD2,CAISLAGGTDTQYF,TGTGCCATTTCACTAGCGGGAGGGACCGATACGCAGTATTTT
TRBJ2-5,few,TRBV5-6,TRBD2,CASSFWRGGQTQYF,TGTGCCAGCAGCTTTTGGCGCGGGGGTCAGACCCAGTACTTC
TRBJ2-7,.,TRBV18,.,CASSPDPAMISYEQYF,TGTGCCAGCTCACCAGACCCAGCTATGATCTCCTACGAGCAGTACTTC
TRBJ2-1,.,TRBV9,TRBD2,CASRVLAGVFYNEQFF,TGTGCCAGCAGAGTACTAGCGGGAGTATTCTACAATGAGCAGTTCTTC
TRBJ2-3,.,TRBV18,TRBD1,CASSSGTDTDTQYF,TGTGCCAGCTCCTCCGGGACAGACACAGATACGCAGTATTTT
TRBJ2-1,.,TRBV19,TRBD1,CASSIFTGQGGINEQFF,TGTGCCAGTAGTATCTTTACTGGACAGGGGGGAATAAATGAGCAGTTCTTC
TRBJ1-4,.,TRBV10-2,.,CASKQGSNEKLFF,TGCGCCAGCAAACAGGGATCTAATGAAAAACTGTTTTTT
TRBJ2-1,.,TRBV29-1,.,CSVGGYNEQFF,TGCAGCGTGGGGGGATACAATGAGCAGTTCTTC
TRBJ2-6,.,TRBV6-4,.,CASSKDSGSGANVLTF,TGTGCCAGCAGTAAAGACAGCGGCTCTGGGGCCAACGTCCTGACTTTC
TRBJ2-7,.,TRBV7-9,.,CASSPGLLEYEQYF,TGTGCCAGCAGTCCCGGACTACTAGAGTACGAGCAGTACTTC
TRBJ2-7,.,TRBV5-1,.,CASSLVRGTYEQYF,TGCGCCAGCAGCTTGGTGCGGGGAACCTACGAGCAGTACTTC
TRBJ1-5,.,TRBV6-6,.,CASSYSPDDRNQPQHF,TGTGCCAGCAGTTACTCCCCCGACGATCGCAATCAGCCCCAGCATTTT
TRBJ2-5,.,TRBV30,.,CAWSVMALPQETQYF,TGTGCCTGGAGTGTAATGGCACTACCACAAGAGACCCAGTACTTC
TRBJ1-4,.,TRBV11-2,TRBD1,CASSLVRGSNEKLFF,TGTGCCAGCAGCTTAGTCAGGGGGTCTAATGAAAAACTGTTTTTT
TRBJ1-3,.,TRBV9,.,CASSTQWGYSGNTIYF,TGTGCCAGCAGCACCCAGTGGGGGTACTCTGGAAACACCATATATTTT
TRBJ2-2,.,TRBV18,.,CASSPGRTGELFF,TGTGCCAGCTCACCAGGCCGAACCGGGGAGCTGTTTTTT
TRBJ2-7,.,TRBV15,.,CATSRPPRQGGSVVQYF,TGTGCCACCAGCAGACCACCGAGACAAGGTGGGTCGGTCGTGCAGTACTTC
TRBJ1-3,.,TRBV9,TRBD1,CASSVGTGGSGSGNTIYF,TGTGCCAGCAGCGTAGGGACAGGGGGATCCGGCTCTGGAAACACCATATATTTT
TRBJ2-7,few,TRBV7-8,.,CASSISSGAAYF,TGTGCCAGCAGCATTAGCTCGGGGGCGGCGTACTTC